This TCR beta chain was observed in a study of graft-versus-host responses after intestinal transplantation (dated by TCRdb to about 2021). Background on the whole study: Recipients received multivisceral, liver-intestinal, or isolated intestinal transplants. Every recipient was given anti-thymocyte globulin induction, then maintenance tacrolimus and steroids for around three years. After intestinal transplantation, graft-versus-host and host-versus-graft alloreactive T cell clones in the graft, circulation and bone marrow were tracked using bulk TCR-beta CDR3 sequencing. To identify alloreactive clones, pre-transplant mixed lymphocyte reaction products were sequenced and compared with unstimulated pre-transplant donor and recipient T cells. The cohort enrolled around 25 intestinal transplant recipients including one retransplant, and a few patients lacking pretransplant specimens were excluded. A peak of at least 4% donor T cells among recipient peripheral blood mononuclear cells was the definition used for donor T cell macrochimerism. Instead of going to the commercial service, samples from a few later patients were sequenced in-house on an Illumina MiSeq and processed with MiXCR.

Spanning cysteine to phenylalanine, the CDR3 consists of 16 amino acids. Only the CDR3 DNA stays, 48 bases, in frame from base 1. CDR1 and CDR2 (SGDLS, YYNGEE) derive from the germline V gene. V and J are trimmed by 3 bases and 7 bases, and the gene matches miss 10 bases of the junction. This clone is a singleton in its sample. This clone's antigen is unknown. The sample holds no much larger clone one base away, and base qualities are not on file. Sample time point, as interpreted from the label and publication: cells obtained before transplantation from donor or recipient. CD3+CD4+ and CD3+CD8+ populations were FACS-sorted from unstimulated pre-transplant donor and recipient cells taken from spleen or lymph nodes. Library method: the immunoSEQ multiplex PCR assay. For most patients, genomic DNA was isolated with the Qiagen DNeasy Blood and Tissue Kit and shipped frozen to Adaptive Biotechnologies for TCR sequencing. For most patients, genomic DNA was subjected to high-throughput TCR-beta CDR3 sequencing by Adaptive Biotechnologies. Regarding the original processing steps: TCR sequencing data were retrieved from Adaptive's ImmunoSEQ software for 15 to 20 patients, whereas three other patients were processed with MiXCR and VDJtools. CD4 versus CD8 sorting errors were corrected by removing sequences found in both subsets at a frequency ratio below 5:1. CDR3 nucleotide sequences shared by donor and recipient were removed because the origin of these sequences could not be assigned. Alloreactive clones required at least 2-fold expansion over unstimulated cells and minimum CFSE-low frequency of 0.002% (template counts) or 0.001% (read counts). A clone was considered mappable if detected in the sequenced pre-transplant spleen, lymph node, or MLR CFSE-low populations of the donor or recipient. The cumulative frequency of alloreactive clones was calculated as a percentage of all sequences, weighted by copy number. Sourced from immuneACCESS, this table was stored by TCRdb with only in-frame sequences that have V and J called. A share of the clones is absent; for the studies checked, an unresolved V gene accounts for under half, and the remainder has no known explanation. The V and J calls and clone size were taken over from that table, and D and trimming were inferred from the DNA. The sample table records about 47,000 clones; approximately 95% of these occur just once. Approximately 0.2% of the sample is taken by the ten largest.

What the work shows at the level of the full study, not this receptor alone: The relatively low number and heterogeneity of intestinal transplant patients limited the conclusions. High GvH to HvG T cell clonal ratios were observed in the allografts of patients with donor T cell macrochimerism. GvH clones were detected in recipient bone marrow, and some appeared earlier in ileal mucosa or blood, consistent with an intestinal mucosal origin. Early after transplant, peak levels of circulating GvH clones were found to be associated with declines in HvG clones.

Recombination joined TRBV9 with TRBJ2-1; TRBD2 agrees with 10 junctional bases. This clonotype was obtained from a human donor who was the organ donor for an intestinal transplant. The sequencing used unstimulated CD8+ T cells sorted from spleen or lymph node cells, collected before transplant. Read as DNA, the sequence is TGTGCCAGCAGCGCCCTTATAGCGGGGGGCCTGAATGAGCAGTTCTTC. Its amino acids are CASSALIAGGLNEQFF. The full variable domain, with segments outside the CDR3 supplied by the reference TRBV9 and TRBJ2-1 proteins, appears as DSGVTQTPKHLITATGQRVTLRCSPRSGDLSVYWYQQSLDQGLQFLIQYYNGEERAKGNILERFSAQQFPDLHSELNLSSLELGDSALYFCASSALIAGGLNEQFFGPGTRLTVL.